The 10 T cell receptor beta chains below come from one sample, sequenced in a study of cytomegalovirus exposure and HLA in healthy donors. PCR employed 60 Vbeta and 13 Jbeta primers. The method was immunoSEQ multiplex PCR; TCRdb's version includes in-frame clones alone and lacks a portion of them. The sample has 150,000 to 200,000 clones; 85% to 90% are singletons. Source material: PBMCs. The receptors stem from a woman aged 18-29 years in good health and CMV-seronegative.

The rearrangement uses TRBV10-3 and TRBJ1-5; D is undetermined. Germline CDR1 reads ENHRY; CDR2 reads SYGVKD. CDR3 size: 15 residues. V lost 10 bases and J lost 2, with 18 bases in between. In DNA, the CDR3 is TGTGCCACCCGGGATCTTGCAGGCGGCAATCAGCCCCAGCATTTT. It encodes CATRDLAGGNQPQHF.

The chain combines TRBV9 with TRBJ2-1, with 8 positions matching TRBD2. The CDR3 has 13 amino acids. Per the germline V gene, CDR1 is SGDLS and CDR2 is YYNGEE. V lost 0 bases, J lost 13 bases, and 6 bases stayed unmatched. CDR3 bases: TGTGCCAGCAGCGTAGCGTCGAGCGGGGGACAGTTCTTC. Translated, it gives CASSVASSGGQFF.

V is TRBV2 and J is TRBJ2-1; D is undetermined. This CDR3 comprises 13 residues. V was clipped by 3 bases and J by 4 bases, with 7 bases between them. Germline V gene sequence: CDR1 SNHLY, CDR2 FYNNEI. In DNA, the CDR3 is TGTGCCAGCAGTGAGAACAGATACAATGAGCAGTTCTTC. This gives the protein CASSENRYNEQFF.

The chain has TRBV5-1 and TRBJ2-3, with 10 nucleotides matching TRBD1. CDR1 is SGHRS and CDR2 is YFSETQ in the germline V gene. This CDR3 region has 16 residues. The J segment lost 4 bases and the V segment lost 4 bases, leaving 9 bases of the junction unmatched. The CDR3 DNA sequence: TGCGCCAGCAGCCCGCCGGGACAGGGGTCCTCAGATACGCAGTATTTT. It encodes CASSPPGQGSSDTQYF.

This clone was observed a single time. In nucleotides, the CDR3 is TGTGCCAGCAGGTTTGCAGGGGATCAGCCCCAGCATTTT. It specifies CASRFAGDQPQHF. The V gene is TRBV7-9, the J gene TRBJ1-5, with a tentative D call TRBD1 (6 bases). Germline V gene sequence: CDR1 SEHNR, CDR2 FQNEAQ (reference sequence). CDR3 length: 13 residues. V lost 6 bases to trimming and J lost 5 bases, with 11 bases between them.

The CDR3 nucleotides are TGTGCCAGCAGCCCTCCCTGGTTTCAGGGGTCCACAGATACGCAGTATTTT. This encodes CASSPPWFQGSTDTQYF. The chain couples TRBV7-9 to TRBJ2-3, with D perhaps matching TRBD1 (6 bases). Germline values: CDR1 SEHNR, CDR2 FQNEAQ (reference sequence). V was trimmed by 5 bases and J by 2 bases, leaving 20 bases between them. The CDR3 spans 17 residues.

The V gene is TRBV5-4, the J gene TRBJ2-7; 8 bases agree with TRBD1. Germline V gene data show CDR1 as SGHNT and CDR2 as YYREEE (reference sequence). CDR3 size: 13 residues. The V segment lost 4 bases and the J segment 4 bases; nucleotides outside the gene matches: 4. The CDR3: CASSLDRAYEQYF. The CDR3 nucleotides read TGTGCCAGCAGCCTGGACAGGGCATACGAGCAGTACTTC.

The chain has TRBV7-6 and TRBJ2-5, with D maybe TRBD2 (7 bases). Trimming left V 7 bases short and J 5 bases short, with 14 bases between. Germline assignment: CDR1 SGHVS and CDR2 FNYEAQ. This CDR3 contains 13 residues. The CDR3 nucleotides are TGTGCCAGCATTCGGGGGGCCGGGGAGACCCAGTACTTC. Translating it yields CASIRGAGETQYF.

This chain joins TRBV6-1 and TRBJ1-2; D might be TRBD1 (6 bases). Germline V lookup: CDR1 MNHNS, CDR2 SASEGT. The CDR3 sequence is 15 residues long. Trimming removed 2 bases from V and 7 bases from J, with 17 bases in between. CDR3 region: CASSELQGLAGGYTF. Written as DNA, the CDR3 is TGTGCCAGCAGTGAACTCCAGGGGCTGGCGGGTGGCTACACCTTC.

The rearrangement joins TRBV5-1 to TRBJ1-5, with 7 bases fitting TRBD1. V lost 4 bases and J lost 5; bases outside the gene matches: 6. This CDR3 is built from 14 residues. Germline values: CDR1 SGHRS, CDR2 YFSETQ. The CDR3 region is CASSPGTEYQPQHF. CDR3 coding DNA: TGCGCCAGCAGCCCCGGGACAGAGTATCAGCCCCAGCATTTT.